This T cell receptor beta chain was captured by sequencing in a study of shared clonotypes between healthy human individuals. Study context: Donor composition was a couple of women and a few men, aged 18 to 49.

The CDR3 is 15 amino acids. From germline, CDR1 is SGDLS and CDR2 YYNGEE. Trimming removed 4 bases from V and 9 bases from J; junction bases left unmatched: 12. The assay was immunoSEQ multiplex PCR, and TCRdb's table has in-frame clones only and misses some. The top ten clones hold around 0.38% of a sample with 2 million to 2.5 million clones, roughly 92% of them seen once. Findings of the study overall: For naive CD4 cells, roughly 5% of clonotypes were shared across four donors.

A note on this clone: The antigen is not known.

Recent vaccinations or acute infections were absent in the healthy HIV-negative adult donors. Partitioning of CD4+ cells yielded a CD45RA+ naive subset and a CD45RA-negative memory subset. This chain uses TRBV9 with TRBJ1-4, with 7 nucleotides matching TRBD1. The TCR comes from a man younger than 35 in good health. Some clones in this sample may be carry-over from other donors' samples. The sequenced sample was naive CD4+ T cells from PBMCs. The subset here: CD45RA+ positively selected. The CDR3 spells CASSPDRALSKKLFF. The DNA for the CDR3 is TGTGCCAGCAGCCCTGACAGGGCCCTCAGTAAAAAACTGTTTTTT.